This entry concerns a single T cell receptor beta chain. The sample comes from a study of T cells after posttransplantation cyclophosphamide. From germline, CDR1 is LNHDA and CDR2 SQIVND (reference sequence). V was shortened by 8 bases and J by 3 bases, with 13 bases between the two germline ends. The CDR3 loop spans 14 amino acids. A marrow graft followed busulfan-fludarabine conditioning, with cyclophosphamide on days +3 and +4. The method was immunoSEQ multiplex PCR; TCRdb's version includes in-frame clones alone and lacks a portion of them. The profile shows roughly 2,000 clones, 70% to 80% of them singletons.

The origin of this receptor is a male patient aged 25-45 years who received an allogeneic stem cell transplant from a related donor, was CMV-positive, and had acute GVHD only. Some of the T cells may derive from the graft donor. The sequencing here drew on PBMCs, taken approximately 300 days after allogeneic stem cell transplant with posttransplant cyclophosphamide. This chain links TRBV19 with TRBJ1-4; D uncertain. The CDR3 loop reads CASQAEVSNEKLFF. The CDR3 DNA sequence: TGTGCCAGTCAGGCAGAAGTATCTAATGAAAAACTGTTTTTT.